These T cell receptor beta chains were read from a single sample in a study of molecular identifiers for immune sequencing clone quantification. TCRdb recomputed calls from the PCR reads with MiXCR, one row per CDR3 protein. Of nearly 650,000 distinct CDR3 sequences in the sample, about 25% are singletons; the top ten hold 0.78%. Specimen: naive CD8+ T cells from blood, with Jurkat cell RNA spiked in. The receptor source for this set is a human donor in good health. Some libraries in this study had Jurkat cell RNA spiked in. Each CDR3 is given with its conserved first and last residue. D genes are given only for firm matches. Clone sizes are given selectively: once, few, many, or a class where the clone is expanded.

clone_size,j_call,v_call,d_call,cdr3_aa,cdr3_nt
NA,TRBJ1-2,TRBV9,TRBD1,CASSHTGDHGYTF,TGTGCCAGCAGCCATACAGGGGATCATGGCTACACCTTC
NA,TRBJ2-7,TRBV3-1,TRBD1,CASSQAGTGRTYEQYF,TGCGCCAGCAGCCAGGCAGGGACAGGGCGGACCTACGAGCAGTACTTC
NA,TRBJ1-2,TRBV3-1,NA,CASSQFKGGYPYGYTF,TGTGCCAGCAGCCAATTCAAAGGGGGATACCCCTATGGCTACACCTTC
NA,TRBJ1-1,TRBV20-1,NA,CSASPLNTGAFF,TGCAGTGCTAGTCCCCTGAACACTGGAGCTTTCTTT
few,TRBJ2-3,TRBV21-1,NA,CASSKDRRGAPHTQYF,TGTGCCAGCAGCAAAGACAGGCGGGGGGCCCCCCATACGCAGTATTTT
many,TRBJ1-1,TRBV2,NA,CASSEAGGPNTEAFF,TGTGCCAGCAGTGAAGCGGGGGGCCCCAACACTGAAGCTTTCTTT
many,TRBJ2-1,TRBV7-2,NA,CASSLLADRSYNEQFF,TGTGCCAGCAGTCTTCTAGCAGACCGCTCCTACAATGAGCAGTTCTTC
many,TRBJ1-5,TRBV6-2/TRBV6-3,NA,CASSYPHRAKTVVQPQHF,TGTGCCAGCAGTTACCCCCACAGGGCCAAAACGGTGGTTCAGCCCCAGCATTTT
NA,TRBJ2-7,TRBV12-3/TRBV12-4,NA,CASSDSTVSYEQYF,TGTGCCAGCTCTGATTCAACAGTGTCCTACGAGCAGTACTTC
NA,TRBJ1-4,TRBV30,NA,CAWSETGPANEKLFF,TGTGCCTGGAGTGAAACGGGACCTGCTAATGAAAAACTGTTTTTT
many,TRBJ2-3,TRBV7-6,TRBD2,CASSLDYRATGLAGDTDTQYF,TGTGCCAGCAGCTTAGATTATAGGGCTACGGGACTAGCGGGAGATACAGATACGCAGTATTTT
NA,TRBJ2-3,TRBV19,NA,CASSRRDGDTQYF,TGTGCCAGTAGTCGGCGGGACGGAGATACGCAGTATTTT
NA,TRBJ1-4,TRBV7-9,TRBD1,CASNSLATGVPKEKLFF,TGTGCCAGCAACTCCTTAGCCACAGGGGTCCCTAAGGAAAAACTGTTTTTT
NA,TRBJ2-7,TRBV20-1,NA,CSARPTAQVGYEQYF,TGCAGTGCTAGGCCGACAGCCCAGGTAGGCTACGAGCAGTACTTC
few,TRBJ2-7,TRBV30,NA,CAWSSYLTNYEQYF,TGTGCCTGGAGTTCTTACCTTACTAACTACGAGCAGTACTTC
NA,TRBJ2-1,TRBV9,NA,CASGEATQGYNEQFF,TGTGCCAGCGGCGAGGCGACTCAGGGATACAATGAGCAGTTCTTC
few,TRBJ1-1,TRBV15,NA,CATSRWGLNTEAFF,TGTGCCACCAGCAGATGGGGACTAAACACTGAAGCTTTCTTT
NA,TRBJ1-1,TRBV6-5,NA,CASSYDSVRAFF,TGTGCCAGCAGTTACGATTCGGTAAGAGCTTTCTTT
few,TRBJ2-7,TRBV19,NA,CASSPDLFLYEQYF,TGTGCCAGTAGTCCCGATTTATTTCTTTACGAGCAGTACTTC
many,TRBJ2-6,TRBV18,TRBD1,CASATGGSGANVLTF,TGTGCCAGCGCAACAGGGGGCTCTGGGGCCAACGTCCTGACTTTC
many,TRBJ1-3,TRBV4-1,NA,CASSQAGSGNTIYF,TGCGCCAGCAGCCAAGCGGGGTCAGGAAACACCATATATTTT
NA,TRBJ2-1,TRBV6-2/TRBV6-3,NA,CASSYSFALYNEQFF,TGTGCCAGCAGTTACAGTTTTGCCTTATACAATGAGCAGTTCTTC
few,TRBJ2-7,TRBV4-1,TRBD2,CASSQDLAGVLYEQYF,TGCGCCAGCAGCCAAGATCTGGCGGGAGTCCTCTACGAGCAGTACTTC
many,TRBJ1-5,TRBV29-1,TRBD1,CSVVSGGGQPQHF,TGCAGCGTTGTATCAGGGGGCGGTCAGCCCCAGCATTTT
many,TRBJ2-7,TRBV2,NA,CAGGTTYEQYF,TGTGCCGGAGGGACGACCTACGAGCAGTACTTC
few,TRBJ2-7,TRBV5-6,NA,CASSNTEALATF,TGTGCCAGCAGCAATACAGAGGCCCTAGCAACCTTC
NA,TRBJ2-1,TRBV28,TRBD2,CASSFSGGPDEQFF,TGTGCCAGCAGTTTCTCGGGAGGGCCGGATGAGCAGTTCTTC
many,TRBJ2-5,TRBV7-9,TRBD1,CASSSSPTGAKETQYF,TGTGCCAGCAGCTCGTCCCCCACAGGGGCCAAAGAGACCCAGTACTTC
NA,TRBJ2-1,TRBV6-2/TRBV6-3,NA,CACSYAGPGGNEQFF,TGTGCCTGCAGTTACGCGGGTCCCGGGGGCAATGAGCAGTTCTTC
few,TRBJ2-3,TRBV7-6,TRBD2,CASSVSGGFGYVQYF,TGTGCCAGCAGCGTTAGCGGGGGGTTTGGATACGTGCAGTATTTT
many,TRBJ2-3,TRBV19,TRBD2,CASRWASGGDTQYF,TGTGCCAGTAGATGGGCTAGCGGGGGTGATACGCAGTATTTT
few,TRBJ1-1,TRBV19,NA,CASRWGRGDPEAFF,TGTGCCAGTAGATGGGGCAGGGGCGATCCTGAAGCTTTCTTT
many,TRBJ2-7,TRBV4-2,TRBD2,CASSQSYTSGVGEQYF,TGTGCCAGCAGCCAATCGTATACTAGCGGGGTTGGCGAGCAGTACTTC
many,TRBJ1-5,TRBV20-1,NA,CSARGAVTAAGLNQPQHF,TGCAGTGCTAGGGGGGCGGTCACAGCGGCGGGATTAAATCAGCCCCAGCATTTT
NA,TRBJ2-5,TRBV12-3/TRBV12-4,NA,CASSRCGPETQYF,TGTGCCAGCAGTCGCTGTGGGCCTGAGACCCAGTACTTC
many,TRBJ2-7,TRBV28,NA,CASNHSPSYEQYF,TGTGCCAGCAACCACAGCCCTTCCTACGAGCAGTACTTC
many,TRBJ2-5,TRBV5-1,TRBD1,CASSLGGQGPGETQYF,TGCGCCAGCAGCTTGGGAGGACAGGGGCCAGGGGAGACCCAGTACTTC
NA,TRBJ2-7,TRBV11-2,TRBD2,CASSRSSGRYTYEQYF,TGTGCCAGCAGCCGTTCTAGCGGGAGGTACACCTACGAGCAGTACTTC
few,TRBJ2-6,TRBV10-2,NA,CASRDSDSGANVLTF,TGCGCCAGCAGGGACAGCGACTCTGGGGCCAACGTCCTGACTTTC
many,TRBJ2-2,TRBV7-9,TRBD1,CASSSPLGRQGKPLETGELFF,TGTGCCAGCAGCTCCCCACTTGGGAGACAGGGGAAGCCGCTGGAGACCGGGGAGCTGTTTTTT
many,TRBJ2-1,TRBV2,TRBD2,CASGTSEYNEQFF,TGTGCCAGCGGGACTAGCGAGTACAATGAGCAGTTCTTC
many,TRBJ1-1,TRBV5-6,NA,CASSFPTGKAFF,TGTGCCAGCAGCTTTCCGACAGGCAAAGCTTTCTTT
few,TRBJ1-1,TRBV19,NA,CASSILGDKTTEAFF,TGTGCCAGTAGTATTCTGGGGGACAAAACCACTGAAGCTTTCTTT
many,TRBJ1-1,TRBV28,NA,CASSLWEGTEAFF,TGTGCCAGCAGTTTATGGGAAGGGACTGAAGCTTTCTTT
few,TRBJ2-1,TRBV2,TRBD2,CASSDTAGAYNEQFF,TGTGCCAGCAGTGATACGGCGGGAGCCTACAATGAACAGTTCTTC
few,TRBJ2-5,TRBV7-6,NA,CASSSRQGREGETQYF,TGTGCCAGCAGCTCACGGCAGGGGCGTGAGGGAGAGACCCAGTACTTC
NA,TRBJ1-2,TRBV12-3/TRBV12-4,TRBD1,CASSPFRQGGGYTF,TGTGCCAGCAGCCCCTTTCGACAGGGGGGGGGCTACACCTTC
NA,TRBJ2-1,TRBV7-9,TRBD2,CASSLELGLAEYNEQFF,TGTGCCAGCAGCTTAGAACTAGGACTAGCGGAGTACAATGAGCAGTTCTTC
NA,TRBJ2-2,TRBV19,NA,CASSPTSIGGTGELFF,TGTGCCAGTAGTCCCACTAGCATAGGAGGGACCGGGGAGCTGTTTTTT
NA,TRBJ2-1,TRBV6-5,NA,CASSLGAGSFDEQFF,TGTGCCAGCAGCCTTGGGGCGGGAAGTTTCGATGAGCAGTTCTTC
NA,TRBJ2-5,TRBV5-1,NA,CASRFDSALTQYF,TGCGCCAGCAGATTCGACAGCGCGTTGACCCAGTACTTC
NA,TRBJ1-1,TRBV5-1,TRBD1,CASRGTGAEAFF,TGCGCCAGCAGAGGGACAGGGGCTGAAGCTTTCTTT
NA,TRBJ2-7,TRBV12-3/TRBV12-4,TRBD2,CASSPLAGGFEQYF,TGTGCCAGCAGTCCTCTAGCGGGGGGATTCGAGCAGTACTTC
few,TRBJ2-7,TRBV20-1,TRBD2,CSARDRTSGRVYEQYF,TGCAGTGCTAGAGATAGGACTAGCGGGAGGGTTTACGAGCAGTACTTC
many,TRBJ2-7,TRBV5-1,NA,CASSFSDGPGEQYF,TGCGCCAGCAGCTTTTCGGACGGACCAGGAGAGCAGTACTTC